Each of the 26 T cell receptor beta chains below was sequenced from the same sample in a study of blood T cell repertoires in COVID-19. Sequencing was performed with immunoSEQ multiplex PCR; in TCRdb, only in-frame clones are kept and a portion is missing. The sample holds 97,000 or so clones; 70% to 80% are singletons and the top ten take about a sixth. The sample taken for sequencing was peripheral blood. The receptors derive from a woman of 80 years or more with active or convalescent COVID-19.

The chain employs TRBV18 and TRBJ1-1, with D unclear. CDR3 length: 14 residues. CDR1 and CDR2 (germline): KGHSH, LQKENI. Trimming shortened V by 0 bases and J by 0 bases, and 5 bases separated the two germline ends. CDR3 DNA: TGTGCCAGCTCACCACCATATATGAACACTGAAGCTTTCTTT. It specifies CASSPPYMNTEAFF. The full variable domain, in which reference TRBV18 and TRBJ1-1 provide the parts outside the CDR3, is NAGVMQNPRHLVRRRGQEARLRCSPMKGHSHVYWYRQLPEEGLKFMVYLQKENIIDESGMPKERFSAEFPKEGPSILRIQQVVRGDSAAYFCASSPPYMNTEAFFGQGTRLTVV.

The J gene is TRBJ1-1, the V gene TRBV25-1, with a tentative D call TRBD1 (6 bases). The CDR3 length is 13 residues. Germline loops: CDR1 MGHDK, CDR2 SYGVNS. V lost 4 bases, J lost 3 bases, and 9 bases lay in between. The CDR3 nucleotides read TGTGCCAGCAGTGTCGCAGGGGACACTGAAGCTTTCTTT. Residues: CASSVAGDTEAFF.

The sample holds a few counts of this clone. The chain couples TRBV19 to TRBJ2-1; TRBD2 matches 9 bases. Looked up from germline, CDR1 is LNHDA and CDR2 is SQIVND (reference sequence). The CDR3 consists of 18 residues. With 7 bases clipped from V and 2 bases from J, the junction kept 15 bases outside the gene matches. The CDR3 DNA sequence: TGTGCCAGTACCCGAGGATTTTTAGCGGGAGCGCCCTACAATGAGCAGTTCTTC. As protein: CASTRGFLAGAPYNEQFF.

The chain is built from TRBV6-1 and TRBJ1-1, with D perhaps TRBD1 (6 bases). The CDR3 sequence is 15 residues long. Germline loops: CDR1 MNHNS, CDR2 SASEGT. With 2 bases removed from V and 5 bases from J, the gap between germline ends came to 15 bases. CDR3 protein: CASSETQGGGTEAFF. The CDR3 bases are TGTGCCAGCAGTGAAACACAGGGAGGGGGGACTGAAGCTTTCTTT.

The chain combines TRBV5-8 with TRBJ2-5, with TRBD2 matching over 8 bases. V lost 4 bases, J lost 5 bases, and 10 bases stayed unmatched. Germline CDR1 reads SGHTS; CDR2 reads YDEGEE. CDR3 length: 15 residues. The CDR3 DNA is TGTGCCAGCAGCGCATCGGGACTAGGAACGGAGACCCAGTACTTC. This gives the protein CASSASGLGTETQYF.

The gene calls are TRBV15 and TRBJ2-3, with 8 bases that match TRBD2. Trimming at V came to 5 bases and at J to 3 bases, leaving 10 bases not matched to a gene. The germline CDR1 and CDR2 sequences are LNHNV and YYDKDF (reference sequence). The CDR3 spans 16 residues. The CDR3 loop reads CATSGGSGSWTDTQYF. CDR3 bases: TGTGCCACCAGCGGAGGGAGCGGGAGTTGGACAGATACGCAGTATTTT.

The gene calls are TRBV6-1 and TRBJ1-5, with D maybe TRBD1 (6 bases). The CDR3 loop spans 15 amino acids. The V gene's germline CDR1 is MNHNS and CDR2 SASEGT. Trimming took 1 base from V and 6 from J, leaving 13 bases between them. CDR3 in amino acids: CASSEGGGRSQPQHF. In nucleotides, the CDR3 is TGTGCCAGCAGTGAAGGGGGGGGGCGAAGTCAGCCCCAGCATTTT.

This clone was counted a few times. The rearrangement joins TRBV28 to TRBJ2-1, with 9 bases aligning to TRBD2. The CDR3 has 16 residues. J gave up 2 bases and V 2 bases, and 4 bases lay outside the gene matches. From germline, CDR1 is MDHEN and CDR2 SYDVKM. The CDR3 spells CASSLSLAGTYNEQFF. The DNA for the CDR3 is TGTGCCAGCAGTTTAAGTCTAGCGGGAACCTACAATGAGCAGTTCTTC.

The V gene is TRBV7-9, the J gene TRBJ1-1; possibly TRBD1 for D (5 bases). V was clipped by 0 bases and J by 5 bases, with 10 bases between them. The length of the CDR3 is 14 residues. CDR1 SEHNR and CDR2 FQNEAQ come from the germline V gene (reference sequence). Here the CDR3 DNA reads TGTGCCAGCAGCTTAGCCTGGGGCTTAACTGAAGCTTTCTTT. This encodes CASSLAWGLTEAFF. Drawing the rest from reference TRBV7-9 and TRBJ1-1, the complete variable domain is DTGVSQNPRHKITKRGQNVTFRCDPISEHNRLYWYRQTLGQGPEFLTYFQNEAQLEKSRLLSDRFSAERPKGSFSTLEIQRTEQGDSAMYLCASSLAWGLTEAFFGQGTRLTVV.

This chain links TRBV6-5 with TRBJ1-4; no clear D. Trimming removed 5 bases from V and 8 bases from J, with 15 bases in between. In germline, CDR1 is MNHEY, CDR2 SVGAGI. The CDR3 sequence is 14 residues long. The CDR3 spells CASSIGGGSEKLFF. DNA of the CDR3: TGTGCCAGCAGTATTGGAGGAGGTAGCGAAAAACTGTTTTTT.

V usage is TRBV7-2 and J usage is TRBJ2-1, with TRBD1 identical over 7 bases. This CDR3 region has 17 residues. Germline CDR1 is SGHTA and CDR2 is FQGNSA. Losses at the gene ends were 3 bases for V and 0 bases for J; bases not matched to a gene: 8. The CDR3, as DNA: TGTGCCAGCAGCTTGAAGGGACAGCCGAGCTCCTACAATGAGCAGTTCTTC. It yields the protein CASSLKGQPSSYNEQFF.

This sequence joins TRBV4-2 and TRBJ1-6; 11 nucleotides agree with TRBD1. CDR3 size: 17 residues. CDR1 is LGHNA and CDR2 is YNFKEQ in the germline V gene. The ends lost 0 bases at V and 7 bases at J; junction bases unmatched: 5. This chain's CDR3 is CASSQEPGDRGNSPLHF. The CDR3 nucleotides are TGTGCCAGCAGCCAAGAACCAGGGGACAGGGGGAATTCACCCCTCCACTTT.

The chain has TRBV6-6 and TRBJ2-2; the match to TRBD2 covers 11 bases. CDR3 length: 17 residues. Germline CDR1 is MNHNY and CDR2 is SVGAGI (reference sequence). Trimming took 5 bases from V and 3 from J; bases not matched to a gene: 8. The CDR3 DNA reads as TGTGCCAGCAGTCTCCTTAGCGGGAGGGCCGACACCGGGGAGCTGTTTTTT. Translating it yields CASSLLSGRADTGELFF.

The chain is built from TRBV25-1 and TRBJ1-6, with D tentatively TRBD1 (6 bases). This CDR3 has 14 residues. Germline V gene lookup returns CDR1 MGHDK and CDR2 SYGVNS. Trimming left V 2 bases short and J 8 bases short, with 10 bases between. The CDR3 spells CASSEPQGHSPLHF. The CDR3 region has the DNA TGTGCCAGCAGTGAACCACAGGGTCATTCACCCCTCCACTTT.

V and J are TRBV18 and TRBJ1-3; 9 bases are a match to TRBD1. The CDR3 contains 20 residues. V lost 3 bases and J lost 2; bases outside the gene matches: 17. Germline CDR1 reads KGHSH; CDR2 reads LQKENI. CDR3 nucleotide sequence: TGTGCCAGCTCACCGGGCCTGGGACAGGGTTTTTTGGGTGCTGGAAACACCATATATTTT. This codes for CASSPGLGQGFLGAGNTIYF.

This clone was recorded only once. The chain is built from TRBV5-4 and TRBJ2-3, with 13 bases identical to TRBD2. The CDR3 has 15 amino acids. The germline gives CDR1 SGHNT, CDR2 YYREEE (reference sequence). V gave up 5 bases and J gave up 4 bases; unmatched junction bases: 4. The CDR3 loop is CASSSGLAGADTQYF. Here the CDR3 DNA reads TGTGCCAGCAGTTCCGGACTAGCGGGAGCAGATACGCAGTATTTT.

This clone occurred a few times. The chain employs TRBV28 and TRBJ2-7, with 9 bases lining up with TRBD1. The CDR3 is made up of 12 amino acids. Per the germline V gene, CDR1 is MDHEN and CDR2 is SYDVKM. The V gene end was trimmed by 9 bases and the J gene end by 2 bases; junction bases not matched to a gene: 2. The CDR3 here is CASRDRAYEQYF. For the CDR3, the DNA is TGTGCCAGTAGGGACAGGGCCTACGAGCAGTACTTC.

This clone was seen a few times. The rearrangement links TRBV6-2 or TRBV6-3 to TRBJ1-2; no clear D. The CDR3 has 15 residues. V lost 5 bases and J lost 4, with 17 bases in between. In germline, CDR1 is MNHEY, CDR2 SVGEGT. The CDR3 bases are TGTGCCAGCAGTCCACCCCTCCTTGTCGGCTATGGCTACACCTTC. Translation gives CASSPPLLVGYGYTF.

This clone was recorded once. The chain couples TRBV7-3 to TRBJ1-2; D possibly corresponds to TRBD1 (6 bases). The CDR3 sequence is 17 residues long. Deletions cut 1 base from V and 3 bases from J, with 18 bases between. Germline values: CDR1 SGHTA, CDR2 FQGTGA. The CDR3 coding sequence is TGTGCCAGCAGCTTAATCGGAGGACTAGGACAGCACTATGGCTACACCTTC. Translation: CASSLIGGLGQHYGYTF. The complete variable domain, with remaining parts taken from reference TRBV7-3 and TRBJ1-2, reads GAGVSQTPSNKVTEKGKYVELRCDPISGHTALYWYRQSLGQGPEFLIYFQGTGAADDSGLPNDRFFAVRPEGSVSTLKIQRTERGDSAVYLCASSLIGGLGQHYGYTFGSGTRLTVV.

The CDR3 loop is CASSLIRGGELFF. CDR3 DNA: TGTGCCAGCAGCCTGATTCGAGGCGGGGAGCTGTTTTTT. V is TRBV16 and J is TRBJ2-2; D call uncertain. V was shortened by 4 bases and J by 7 bases, with 10 bases between the two germline ends. The germline V gene encodes CDR1 KGHSY and CDR2 FQNENV. CDR3 length: 13 residues.

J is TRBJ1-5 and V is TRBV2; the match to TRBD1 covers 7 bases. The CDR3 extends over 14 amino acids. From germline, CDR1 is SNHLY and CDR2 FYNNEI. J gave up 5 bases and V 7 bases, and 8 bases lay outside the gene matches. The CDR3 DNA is TGTGCCAGCACCGGGACAGCTCCTGATCAGCCCCAGCATTTT. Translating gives CASTGTAPDQPQHF.

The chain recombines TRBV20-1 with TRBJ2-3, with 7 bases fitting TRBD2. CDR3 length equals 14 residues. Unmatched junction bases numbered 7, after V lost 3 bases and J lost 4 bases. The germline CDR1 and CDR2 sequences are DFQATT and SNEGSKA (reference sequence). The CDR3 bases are TGCAGTGCTAGTGTCTCGGGAGGTTCAGATACGCAGTATTTT. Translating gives CSASVSGGSDTQYF.

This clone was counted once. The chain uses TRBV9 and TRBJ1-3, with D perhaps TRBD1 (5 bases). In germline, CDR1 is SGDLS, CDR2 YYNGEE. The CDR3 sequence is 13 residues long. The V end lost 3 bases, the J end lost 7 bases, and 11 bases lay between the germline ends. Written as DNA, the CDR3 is TGTGCCAGCAGCGATCCCAGGGTGAACACCATATATTTT. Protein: CASSDPRVNTIYF.

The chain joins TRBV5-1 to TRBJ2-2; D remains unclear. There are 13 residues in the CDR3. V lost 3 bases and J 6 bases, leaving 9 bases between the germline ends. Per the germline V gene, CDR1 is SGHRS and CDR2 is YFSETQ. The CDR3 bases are TGCGCCAGCAGCTCAGGTTTGTCCGGGGAGCTGTTTTTT. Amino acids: CASSSGLSGELFF.

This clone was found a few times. CDR3: CASSLERGPNPKYF. In nucleotides, the CDR3 is TGTGCCAGCAGCTTGGAAAGGGGGCCCAACCCCAAGTACTTC. The chain employs TRBV5-4 and TRBJ2-4, with 7 bases lining up with TRBD1. V was pared by 0 bases and J by 14 bases, with 11 bases of the junction left unmatched. The CDR3 consists of 14 residues. Germline loops: CDR1 SGHNT, CDR2 YYREEE (reference sequence).

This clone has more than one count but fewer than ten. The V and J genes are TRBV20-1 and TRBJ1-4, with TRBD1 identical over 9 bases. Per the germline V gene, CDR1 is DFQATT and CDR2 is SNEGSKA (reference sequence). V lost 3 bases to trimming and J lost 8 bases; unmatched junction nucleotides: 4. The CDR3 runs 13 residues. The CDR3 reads CSASTGGGEKLFF. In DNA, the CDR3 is TGCAGTGCTAGTACAGGGGGCGGGGAAAAACTGTTTTTT.